This TCR beta chain was identified in a study of blood T cell repertoires in COVID-19. In the study overall: Samples representing acute and convalescent COVID-19 were sourced from the United States, Italy and Spain. T cells, B-cell-depleted T cells, or PBMCs supplied cDNA or gDNA.

V lost 3 bases to trimming and J lost 5 bases; unmatched junction nucleotides: 4. Germline CDR1 SEHNR, CDR2 FQNEAQ (reference sequence). The CDR3 extends over 14 amino acids. Authors' processing steps: Amplified reference gene primers provided the basis for estimating nucleated cell counts. Sequencing was performed with immunoSEQ multiplex PCR; in TCRdb, only in-frame clones are kept and a portion is missing. The DNA was the basis for D and trimming; V, J and clone size are from that table. The sample lists about 250,000 clones; roughly nine tenths were seen once. The receptor was derived from a woman aged 55-70 years who had recovered from COVID-19. This chain links TRBV7-9 with TRBJ2-7; 10 nucleotides align to TRBD2. What was sequenced was peripheral blood. CDR3: CASSFTSGDHEQYF. DNA of the CDR3: TGTGCCAGCAGCTTCACTAGCGGGGACCACGAGCAGTACTTC.